This T cell receptor beta chain came from a study of cytomegalovirus exposure and HLA in healthy donors. Across the study: Assignment to the Caucasian-associated ancestry cluster applied to approximately 79% of the roughly 410 genotyped donors.

PCR used 60 Vbeta primers and 13 Jbeta primers. Per the study methods: Unique TCR beta chains totaled some 81 million in a later count, with roughly 11 million of them shared. Libraries were prepared by immunoSEQ multiplex PCR; TCRdb keeps only in-frame clonotypes and omits some of them. The V and J calls and the clone size are those of that table, but D and trimming were determined from the DNA. This table lists some 200,000 clones. About this clone itself: What it binds is unknown.

Germline V gene sequence: CDR1 SGHTA, CDR2 FQGNSA. This CDR3 is 11 amino acids long. The V and J ends lost 5 bases and 14 bases respectively, with 12 bases between them. Study results and limitations: In vitro data verified a few CMV-associated chains as specific for CMV antigens.

The sequenced material came from PBMCs. The clonotype originates from a girl aged 2 to 10 in good health and CMV-seropositive. The chain links TRBV7-2 to TRBJ2-2, with D perhaps matching TRBD1 (6 bases). CDR3 region: CASSPRGGLFF. The CDR3 DNA reads as TGTGCCAGCAGCCCGCGAGGGGGACTGTTTTTT. Looking up the rest from reference TRBV7-2 and TRBJ2-2 gives the full variable domain: GAGVSQSPSNKVTEKGKDVELRCDPISGHTALYWYRQSLGQGLEFLIYFQGNSAPDKSGLPSDRFSAERTGGSVSTLTIQRTQQEDSAVYLCASSPRGGLFFGEGSRLTVL.